Listed below are T cell receptor beta chains from one sample, sequenced in a study of blood T cell repertoires in COVID-19. The protocol was immunoSEQ multiplex PCR, while the TCRdb copy is restricted to in-frame clones and leaves out a portion. The data contain 200,000 to 250,000 clones, 85% to 90% of them singletons. Source material: peripheral blood. The source of these receptors is a young man with COVID-19, enrolled during active disease. Each CDR3 is given with its conserved first and last residue. A D gene is named only where the DNA matches it firmly. Size is omitted from some rows. Given values are once, few, many or a class for expanded clones.

CDR3nt: TGCGCCAGCAGCCACCCCCCTCCGGGGAGTTCACCCCTCCACTTT
CDR3aa: CASSHPPPGSSPLHF
abundance: -
j_gene: TRBJ1-6
d_gene: -
v_gene: TRBV4-1

CDR3nt: TGTGCCAGCAGTGACATACTAGCGGGGGAAGAGACCCAGTACTTC
CDR3aa: CASSDILAGEETQYF
abundance: once
j_gene: TRBJ2-5
d_gene: TRBD2
v_gene: TRBV6-1

CDR3nt: TGTGCCAGCAGCTCCGACATGGGCTATGGCTACACCTTC
CDR3aa: CASSSDMGYGYTF
abundance: -
j_gene: TRBJ1-2
d_gene: -
v_gene: TRBV14

CDR3nt: TGTGCCAGCAGTTCGGGAGGGGGCGATTCCAATGAGCAGTTCTTC
CDR3aa: CASSSGGGDSNEQFF
abundance: -
j_gene: TRBJ2-1
d_gene: -
v_gene: TRBV28

CDR3nt: TGCAGCGGGGGGACAGGGGGCGACTATGGCTACACCTTC
CDR3aa: CSGGTGGDYGYTF
abundance: -
j_gene: TRBJ1-2
d_gene: TRBD1
v_gene: TRBV29-1

CDR3nt: TGTGCCAGCAGCAGGGGATGGGGCACCTACGAGCAGTACTTC
CDR3aa: CASSRGWGTYEQYF
abundance: once
j_gene: TRBJ2-7
d_gene: -
v_gene: TRBV28

CDR3nt: TGTGCCAGCAGCTTAACTAGCACAGATACGCAGTATTTT
CDR3aa: CASSLTSTDTQYF
abundance: -
j_gene: TRBJ2-3
d_gene: -
v_gene: TRBV5-4

CDR3nt: TGTGCCAGCAGCCTCGTCCCGGGACTGATGTTTCGAGCTTTCTTT
CDR3aa: CASSLVPGLMFRAFF
abundance: -
j_gene: TRBJ1-1
d_gene: -
v_gene: TRBV3-1/TRBV3-2

CDR3nt: TGTGCCCGGAGACTACTAGCGGGGACCTACGAGCAGTACTTC
CDR3aa: CARRLLAGTYEQYF
abundance: -
j_gene: TRBJ2-7
d_gene: TRBD2
v_gene: TRBV30

CDR3nt: TGTGCCAGTAGTTCAGATATTAACTATGGCTACACCTTC
CDR3aa: CASSSDINYGYTF
abundance: -
j_gene: TRBJ1-2
d_gene: -
v_gene: TRBV19

CDR3nt: TGTGCCAGCAGTTTAAATGGCGGCCCCGCAGTCGGCTACACCTTC
CDR3aa: CASSLNGGPAVGYTF
abundance: -
j_gene: TRBJ1-2
d_gene: -
v_gene: TRBV27

CDR3nt: TGTGCCAGCTCACTGCTGAGAGGGTCCGAACATAATGAGCAGTTCTTC
CDR3aa: CASSLLRGSEHNEQFF
abundance: -
j_gene: TRBJ2-1
d_gene: -
v_gene: TRBV18

CDR3nt: TGTGCCATCAGTGACATCGGGGGGTCAAGAGAAAAACTGTTTTTT
CDR3aa: CAISDIGGSREKLFF
abundance: once
j_gene: TRBJ1-4
d_gene: -
v_gene: TRBV10-3

CDR3nt: TGTGCCAGCAGTTACTCGATATTGGCCCTGCGGGGCACTGAAGCTTTCTTT
CDR3aa: CASSYSILALRGTEAFF
abundance: -
j_gene: TRBJ1-1
d_gene: -
v_gene: TRBV6-7

CDR3nt: TGTGCCAGCAGCCGACAGCTCTCTGGAAACACCATATATTTT
CDR3aa: CASSRQLSGNTIYF
abundance: -
j_gene: TRBJ1-3
d_gene: -
v_gene: TRBV5-6

CDR3nt: TGCAGCGCGTCCCGGGACAAGAACACTGAAGCTTTCTTT
CDR3aa: CSASRDKNTEAFF
abundance: -
j_gene: TRBJ1-1
d_gene: -
v_gene: TRBV29-1

CDR3nt: TGTGCCAGCAGCTTAACCGGGACAAGGCAAAACCCTAGCACAGATACGCAGTATTTT
CDR3aa: CASSLTGTRQNPSTDTQYF
abundance: -
j_gene: TRBJ2-3
d_gene: -
v_gene: TRBV7-2

CDR3nt: TGCGCCAGCAGCTTGGGGTTCAGCTATGGCTACACCTTC
CDR3aa: CASSLGFSYGYTF
abundance: -
j_gene: TRBJ1-2
d_gene: -
v_gene: TRBV5-1

CDR3nt: TGTGCCAGCAGCCCCCCCGGCCTGGAGGGTCCACCCCTCCACTTT
CDR3aa: CASSPPGLEGPPLHF
abundance: -
j_gene: TRBJ1-6
d_gene: -
v_gene: TRBV5-6

CDR3nt: TGTGCCAGCAGTGAACGACAAGGCCTTCCCTACGAGCAGTACTTC
CDR3aa: CASSERQGLPYEQYF
abundance: once
j_gene: TRBJ2-7
d_gene: -
v_gene: TRBV6-1

CDR3nt: TGTGCCAGCAGTTTGTCAGGGCACTCCTACGAGCAGTACTTC
CDR3aa: CASSLSGHSYEQYF
abundance: -
j_gene: TRBJ2-7
d_gene: -
v_gene: TRBV28

CDR3nt: TGTGCCAGCAGCGCCTGGGAGAGCAGTAATTCACCCCTCCACTTT
CDR3aa: CASSAWESSNSPLHF
abundance: -
j_gene: TRBJ1-6
d_gene: -
v_gene: TRBV7-9

CDR3nt: TGTGCCAGCAGCGCGCAACAGGGGCTAACCTCTTACGAGCAGTACTTC
CDR3aa: CASSAQQGLTSYEQYF
abundance: few
j_gene: TRBJ2-7
d_gene: TRBD1
v_gene: TRBV5-5

CDR3nt: TGTGCCACCAGCGGCACTTCACAGGGACGGCGCGAGCAGTACTTC
CDR3aa: CATSGTSQGRREQYF
abundance: -
j_gene: TRBJ2-7
d_gene: -
v_gene: TRBV15

CDR3nt: TGTGCCAGCAGCTTAGCCGTCTACAATGAGCAGTTCTTC
CDR3aa: CASSLAVYNEQFF
abundance: once
j_gene: TRBJ2-1
d_gene: -
v_gene: TRBV7-6

CDR3nt: TGTGCCAGCAGCGTTGGGACAGGGGATCGGACTGAAGCTTTCTTT
CDR3aa: CASSVGTGDRTEAFF
abundance: -
j_gene: TRBJ1-1
d_gene: TRBD1
v_gene: TRBV7-8

CDR3nt: TGTGCCAGCAGCGAGGGACTGAGCTCCTACAATGAGCAGTTCTTC
CDR3aa: CASSEGLSSYNEQFF
abundance: -
j_gene: TRBJ2-1
d_gene: -
v_gene: TRBV7-6

CDR3nt: TGTGCCAGCCATTCTGGGGCCAACGTCCTGACTTTC
CDR3aa: CASHSGANVLTF
abundance: -
j_gene: TRBJ2-6
d_gene: -
v_gene: TRBV28

CDR3nt: TGTGCCACCAGCAGGACAGGGAAGACCTACGAGCAGTACTTC
CDR3aa: CATSRTGKTYEQYF
abundance: once
j_gene: TRBJ2-7
d_gene: TRBD1
v_gene: TRBV15

CDR3nt: TGCGCCAGCAGCCAAGATCGCTCTAGCGTCACAGATACGCAGTATTTT
CDR3aa: CASSQDRSSVTDTQYF
abundance: -
j_gene: TRBJ2-3
d_gene: -
v_gene: TRBV4-3

CDR3nt: TGTGCCAGCAGCTTAGGACGTAGCGGGATAAACGAGCAGTACTTC
CDR3aa: CASSLGRSGINEQYF
abundance: -
j_gene: TRBJ2-7
d_gene: TRBD2
v_gene: TRBV7-8

CDR3nt: TGTGCCGTTCAGAACGGAGAGACCGGCGTATATTCACCCCTCCACTTT
CDR3aa: CAVQNGETGVYSPLHF
abundance: -
j_gene: TRBJ1-6
d_gene: -
v_gene: TRBV10-3

CDR3nt: TGTGCCTGGAGTGGGACAGATCCAACTATTATCTACGAGCAGTACTTC
CDR3aa: CAWSGTDPTIIYEQYF
abundance: -
j_gene: TRBJ2-7
d_gene: -
v_gene: TRBV30

CDR3nt: TGTGCCAGCAGCCCCAGGCCAGGGAACACTGAAGCTTTCTTT
CDR3aa: CASSPRPGNTEAFF
abundance: -
j_gene: TRBJ1-1
d_gene: -
v_gene: TRBV7-2

CDR3nt: TGTGCCAGCAGTGACGGACTAGCGGGCCCCTACCCCTACGAGCAGTACTTC
CDR3aa: CASSDGLAGPYPYEQYF
abundance: once
j_gene: TRBJ2-7
d_gene: TRBD2
v_gene: TRBV27

CDR3nt: TGCGCCAGCAGCCCCTCCCGTGGGGGGGGGAACATTCAGTACTTC
CDR3aa: CASSPSRGGGNIQYF
abundance: -
j_gene: TRBJ2-4
d_gene: TRBD2
v_gene: TRBV4-3

CDR3nt: TGTGCCAGCAGTGCAGGGGAAACAACTAATGAAAAACTGTTTTTT
CDR3aa: CASSAGETTNEKLFF
abundance: -
j_gene: TRBJ1-4
d_gene: -
v_gene: TRBV11-1

CDR3nt: TGTGCCAGCAGACCCGGGACTAGCGGGACCTACGAGCAGTACTTC
CDR3aa: CASRPGTSGTYEQYF
abundance: -
j_gene: TRBJ2-7
d_gene: TRBD2
v_gene: TRBV6-6

CDR3nt: TGTGCCAGCAGCCGAAGAGGGACAGGGTCTCGTCCTGAAGCTTTCTTT
CDR3aa: CASSRRGTGSRPEAFF
abundance: -
j_gene: TRBJ1-1
d_gene: TRBD1
v_gene: TRBV11-1

CDR3nt: TGCAGCGTTAGGATCGGGGGTGAAAAACTGTTTTTT
CDR3aa: CSVRIGGEKLFF
abundance: -
j_gene: TRBJ1-4
d_gene: -
v_gene: TRBV29-1

CDR3nt: TGCGCCAGCAGCCAAGATCTCCCCCCGGTCATTGGTGGCTACACCTTC
CDR3aa: CASSQDLPPVIGGYTF
abundance: -
j_gene: TRBJ1-2
d_gene: -
v_gene: TRBV4-3

CDR3nt: TGTGCCAGCAGTGTAACGGTGGACAGGGGGGGAGAGGGCTACACCTTC
CDR3aa: CASSVTVDRGGEGYTF
abundance: -
j_gene: TRBJ1-2
d_gene: TRBD1
v_gene: TRBV2

CDR3nt: TGTGCCAGCAGCTTCAGGGAACACCAAGAGACCCAGTACTTC
CDR3aa: CASSFREHQETQYF
abundance: -
j_gene: TRBJ2-5
d_gene: -
v_gene: TRBV7-9

CDR3nt: TGTGCCAGCAGCTTACGGGACAGACCCTACGAGCAGTACTTC
CDR3aa: CASSLRDRPYEQYF
abundance: few
j_gene: TRBJ2-7
d_gene: TRBD1
v_gene: TRBV11-3

CDR3nt: TGCGCCATCGGGAGCGGGGGGGCAGGAGATACGCAGTATTTT
CDR3aa: CAIGSGGAGDTQYF
abundance: -
j_gene: TRBJ2-3
d_gene: TRBD2
v_gene: TRBV5-1

CDR3nt: TGTGCCAGCAGCCGTATGACAGGGGGCAATCAGCCCCAGCATTTT
CDR3aa: CASSRMTGGNQPQHF
abundance: -
j_gene: TRBJ1-5
d_gene: TRBD1
v_gene: TRBV5-5

CDR3nt: TGTGCCACCAGTGCCCATGGGACAGGGGGCGACTATGGCTACACCTTC
CDR3aa: CATSAHGTGGDYGYTF
abundance: -
j_gene: TRBJ1-2
d_gene: TRBD1
v_gene: TRBV24-1

CDR3nt: TGTGCCAGTAGTATAACGAGGGCCCCGAACACCGGGGAGCTGTTTTTT
CDR3aa: CASSITRAPNTGELFF
abundance: -
j_gene: TRBJ2-2
d_gene: -
v_gene: TRBV19

CDR3nt: TGCGCCAGCAGCCAGGGAGTTTCACAGGGGGGTCACGAGCAGTACTTC
CDR3aa: CASSQGVSQGGHEQYF
abundance: -
j_gene: TRBJ2-7
d_gene: TRBD1
v_gene: TRBV4-3

CDR3nt: TGTGCCAGCAGTCTCGACAGGGCCTATGGCTACACCTTC
CDR3aa: CASSLDRAYGYTF
abundance: -
j_gene: TRBJ1-2
d_gene: TRBD1
v_gene: TRBV3-1/TRBV3-2

CDR3nt: TGTGCCAGCAGTTACTCCCGGACTAGCGGGTCCCTTAATGAGCAGTTCTTC
CDR3aa: CASSYSRTSGSLNEQFF
abundance: -
j_gene: TRBJ2-1
d_gene: TRBD2
v_gene: TRBV6-2/TRBV6-3

CDR3nt: TGTGCCAGCAGTACGACTGGGGGAGCGGGCGCTTTCTTT
CDR3aa: CASSTTGGAGAFF
abundance: -
j_gene: TRBJ1-1
d_gene: -
v_gene: TRBV6-5

CDR3nt: TGTGCCAGCAGCACCGGGACAGGGGCTAACGGGGAGCTGTTTTTT
CDR3aa: CASSTGTGANGELFF
abundance: -
j_gene: TRBJ2-2
d_gene: TRBD1
v_gene: TRBV9

CDR3nt: TGTGCCAGCAGTTACTCGGGACAGGGAGAACCCTACGAGCAGTACTTC
CDR3aa: CASSYSGQGEPYEQYF
abundance: few
j_gene: TRBJ2-7
d_gene: TRBD1
v_gene: TRBV6-2/TRBV6-3

CDR3nt: TGTGCCAGCAGCTTGGTCCCATCAGACACCGGGGAGCTGTTTTTT
CDR3aa: CASSLVPSDTGELFF
abundance: -
j_gene: TRBJ2-2
d_gene: -
v_gene: TRBV5-5

CDR3nt: TGTGCCAGCAGTTTAGAGGAGACCCAGTACTTC
CDR3aa: CASSLEETQYF
abundance: -
j_gene: TRBJ2-5
d_gene: -
v_gene: TRBV6-5

CDR3nt: TGTGCCAGCAGCTTACGTACCGGGACAGGACTGTACAATGAGCAGTTCTTC
CDR3aa: CASSLRTGTGLYNEQFF
abundance: -
j_gene: TRBJ2-1
d_gene: TRBD1
v_gene: TRBV11-2

CDR3nt: TGTGCCAGCAGCCCGCAGGTGGCTATCGCTGAAGCTTTCTTT
CDR3aa: CASSPQVAIAEAFF
abundance: -
j_gene: TRBJ1-1
d_gene: -
v_gene: TRBV7-2